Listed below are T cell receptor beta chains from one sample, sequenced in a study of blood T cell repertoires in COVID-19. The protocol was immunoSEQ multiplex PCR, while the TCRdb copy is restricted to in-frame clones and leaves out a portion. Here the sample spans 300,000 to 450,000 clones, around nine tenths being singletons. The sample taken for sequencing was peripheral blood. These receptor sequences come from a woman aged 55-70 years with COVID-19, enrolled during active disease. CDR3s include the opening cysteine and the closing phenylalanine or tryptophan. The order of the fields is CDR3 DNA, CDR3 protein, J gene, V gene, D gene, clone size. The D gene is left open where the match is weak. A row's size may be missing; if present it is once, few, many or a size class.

TGTGCCACCCCTACCGGGACAGGGCTAACTGAAGCTTTCTTT | CATPTGTGLTEAFF | TRBJ1-1 | TRBV6-5 | TRBD1 | .
TGCGCCAGCAGGGCGACAGGGGGCTACAATGAGCAGTTCTTC | CASRATGGYNEQFF | TRBJ2-1 | TRBV5-1 | TRBD1 | .
TGTGCCAGCAGCCGAACCGACAGGGTGAACACTGAAGCTTTCTTT | CASSRTDRVNTEAFF | TRBJ1-1 | TRBV9 | TRBD1 | once
TGTGCCAGCAGTTTACAGGGGGCACGGACTGAAGCTTTCTTT | CASSLQGARTEAFF | TRBJ1-1 | TRBV28 | TRBD1 | .
TGTGCCAGCAGGACCCGGGCCTCCCTAAGGGGCACTGAAGCTTTCTTT | CASRTRASLRGTEAFF | TRBJ1-1 | TRBV2 | . | .
TGCGCCAGCGGAGACCTTGGAAACACCATATATTTT | CASGDLGNTIYF | TRBJ1-3 | TRBV5-1 | . | once
TGTGCCAGCAGTGACGAGGGGGCGAAAGTCACTGAAGCTTTCTTT | CASSDEGAKVTEAFF | TRBJ1-1 | TRBV2 | TRBD1 | .
TGTGCCAGCAGCGTAGACAGGGGCGCTAATTCACCCCTCCACTTT | CASSVDRGANSPLHF | TRBJ1-6 | TRBV9 | TRBD1 | .
TGTGCCAGCAGCCGCCATGGCAGGGAGGCCGGGGAGCTGTTTTTT | CASSRHGREAGELFF | TRBJ2-2 | TRBV3-1/TRBV3-2 | . | once
TGTGCCAGCACAGGGACAGGGACCGAGGAGCTGTTTTTT | CASTGTGTEELFF | TRBJ2-2 | TRBV2 | TRBD1 | .
TGTGCCAGTAGTATTTACAGATATAGCAATCAGCCCCAGCATTTT | CASSIYRYSNQPQHF | TRBJ1-5 | TRBV19 | . | once
TGTGCCAGCAGCTCCCAACCCCTACCGAACAATGAGCAGTTCTTC | CASSSQPLPNNEQFF | TRBJ2-1 | TRBV7-3 | . | .
TGTGCCAGCAGCCGATCGTCTAGCGTCGACACAGATACGCAGTATTTT | CASSRSSSVDTDTQYF | TRBJ2-3 | TRBV4-2 | . | .
TGTGCCAGCAGTTCCTATCGCGGGGTTAGCTCCTACGAGCAGTACTTC | CASSSYRGVSSYEQYF | TRBJ2-7 | TRBV6-2/TRBV6-3 | . | .
TGTGCCAGCAGTGAAGGACAGGGGGCCTTCTATGGCTACACCTTC | CASSEGQGAFYGYTF | TRBJ1-2 | TRBV6-1 | TRBD1 | .
TGTGCCAGCAGCTTAGGGACAACGAGAAACACTGAAGCTTTCTTT | CASSLGTTRNTEAFF | TRBJ1-1 | TRBV7-2 | . | .
TGCGCCAGCAGCCTCTACCCTCCGGGAGGCTACACCTTC | CASSLYPPGGYTF | TRBJ1-2 | TRBV4-1 | . | .
TGTGCCAGCAGTTTCGACAGGAACACTGAAGCTTTCTTT | CASSFDRNTEAFF | TRBJ1-1 | TRBV12-3/TRBV12-4 | . | .
TGTGCCAGCAGCTCTCAGGGTTGGGGCTACACCTTC | CASSSQGWGYTF | TRBJ1-2 | TRBV5-6 | . | .
TGCAGCGCCGGTGGGGGCTGGCAAGAGACCCAGTACTTC | CSAGGGWQETQYF | TRBJ2-5 | TRBV29-1 | . | once
TGCGCCAGCAGCCCGGGACGGGAGAATGAAAAACTGTTTTTT | CASSPGRENEKLFF | TRBJ1-4 | TRBV5-1 | . | once
TGTGCCAGCAGCTCCCGGTCCGGGGCTAACTATGGCTACACCTTC | CASSSRSGANYGYTF | TRBJ1-2 | TRBV5-6 | . | .
TGTGCCAGCAGTCAACTGGACAGCAACTATGGCTACACCTTC | CASSQLDSNYGYTF | TRBJ1-2 | TRBV6-5 | . | .
TGTGCCACCGCAAGCGGGGGGGCCGTTCCCTTTCACGAGCAGTACTTC | CATASGGAVPFHEQYF | TRBJ2-7 | TRBV15 | TRBD2 | .
TGTGCCAGCAGCCGACAGGGCTACGAGCAGTACTTC | CASSRQGYEQYF | TRBJ2-7 | TRBV12-3/TRBV12-4 | TRBD1 | .
TGTGCCAGCAGCCAAGGTGAGGCGAACACTGAAGCTTTCTTT | CASSQGEANTEAFF | TRBJ1-1 | TRBV3-1/TRBV3-2 | . | .
TGTGCCAGCAGCTTAATGGCAGCGGGGGGCACAGATACGCAGTATTTT | CASSLMAAGGTDTQYF | TRBJ2-3 | TRBV7-3 | TRBD2 | .
TGTGCCAGCAGCCCCCGGGACAGGGCGTCCGAGCAGTACTTC | CASSPRDRASEQYF | TRBJ2-7 | TRBV7-8 | TRBD1 | few
TGTGCCAGCAGCTTGATTTATTCTAGCGGGGTCAGCACAGATACGCAGTATTTT | CASSLIYSSGVSTDTQYF | TRBJ2-3 | TRBV7-9 | TRBD2 | .
TGTGCCAGCAGTCCCCGGACGGGGGAAAAACTGTTTTTT | CASSPRTGEKLFF | TRBJ1-4 | TRBV27 | . | once
TGTGCCAGCAGTTACATGGGGACTTATGGCTACACCTTC | CASSYMGTYGYTF | TRBJ1-2 | TRBV6-5 | . | .
TGTGCCAGCAGCTTTGGGACAGGGGGTTTTAACGAGCAGTACTTC | CASSFGTGGFNEQYF | TRBJ2-7 | TRBV7-2 | TRBD1 | .
TGTGCCAGCTCACCACCGTCAGGGACAGACTACAATGAGCAGTTCTTC | CASSPPSGTDYNEQFF | TRBJ2-1 | TRBV18 | TRBD1 | .
TGTGCCAGCAGCTTCCCCCAGGGAAATAGCTATGGCTACACCTTC | CASSFPQGNSYGYTF | TRBJ1-2 | TRBV13 | . | .
TGTGCCAGCAGCCAAGAAAGATCAGGGCAGTACTTC | CASSQERSGQYF | TRBJ2-7 | TRBV14 | . | .
TGCGCCAGCAGCGCCCCTGGACAGGGGGGGAACACTGAAGCTTTCTTT | CASSAPGQGGNTEAFF | TRBJ1-1 | TRBV5-1 | TRBD1 | .
TGTGCCAGCAGCGACGCGTCAGGGGGTAAAGGGAATGAAAAACTGTTTTTT | CASSDASGGKGNEKLFF | TRBJ1-4 | TRBV13 | TRBD1 | few
TGTGCCAGCAGCCTACCAAACTATGGCTACACCTTC | CASSLPNYGYTF | TRBJ1-2 | TRBV5-6 | . | .
TGTGCCAGCTCACCACCGCAGGGGAGCTCCTACAATGAGCAGTTCTTC | CASSPPQGSSYNEQFF | TRBJ2-1 | TRBV18 | . | .
TGTGCCACCAGTGGTACGGTCGACAATGAGCAGTTCTTC | CATSGTVDNEQFF | TRBJ2-1 | TRBV24-1 | . | .
TGTGCTAGCAGCAGACAGGGGCCTCCGAACACCGGGGAGCTGTTTTTT | CASSRQGPPNTGELFF | TRBJ2-2 | TRBV7-7 | TRBD1 | .
TGTGCCAGTAGTTCAAGGACTGAGGGCACCGGGGAGCTGTTTTTT | CASSSRTEGTGELFF | TRBJ2-2 | TRBV19 | . | .
TGTGCCAGCAGTTACTCTGTCCAGGGTGTAAACGAGCAGTACTTC | CASSYSVQGVNEQYF | TRBJ2-7 | TRBV6-5 | . | once
TGTGCCAGCAGCTTAGGGGGCGGCGTTCCCCACGAGCAGTACTTC | CASSLGGGVPHEQYF | TRBJ2-7 | TRBV7-3 | . | .
TGTGCCAGCAGCCTTCCGACAGGGACTTCACCCCTCCACTTT | CASSLPTGTSPLHF | TRBJ1-6 | TRBV7-9 | TRBD1 | .
TGTGCCAGTTTGGACAGGGGACTTATGAACACTGAAGCTTTCTTT | CASLDRGLMNTEAFF | TRBJ1-1 | TRBV6-5 | TRBD1 | .
TGTGCCAGCAGTTTATGGAGCTATGGCTACACCTTC | CASSLWSYGYTF | TRBJ1-2 | TRBV28 | . | .
TGTGCCAGTAGGGGACCACAGGGATTTCGTGGCTACACCTTC | CASRGPQGFRGYTF | TRBJ1-2 | TRBV19 | . | .
TGTGCCAGCAGGATACTAGGGACAGGGAAAGCTTTCTTT | CASRILGTGKAFF | TRBJ1-1 | TRBV2 | TRBD1 | .
TGTGCCAGCAGCCGGGGGGGCTCCTACAATGAGCAGTTCTTC | CASSRGGSYNEQFF | TRBJ2-1 | TRBV5-6 | TRBD2 | .
TGTGCCAGCAGCTTAGTAGTAGGGGCGCCCACTGAAGCTTTCTTT | CASSLVVGAPTEAFF | TRBJ1-1 | TRBV7-6 | . | .
TGTGCCAGTAGTGGTACGGGACAGGGAGGCAATCAGCCCCAGCATTTT | CASSGTGQGGNQPQHF | TRBJ1-5 | TRBV19 | TRBD1 | once
TGTGCCAGCAGCCTTGGACAGGGTCATCCACCCCTCCACTTT | CASSLGQGHPPLHF | TRBJ1-6 | TRBV3-1/TRBV3-2 | TRBD1 | .